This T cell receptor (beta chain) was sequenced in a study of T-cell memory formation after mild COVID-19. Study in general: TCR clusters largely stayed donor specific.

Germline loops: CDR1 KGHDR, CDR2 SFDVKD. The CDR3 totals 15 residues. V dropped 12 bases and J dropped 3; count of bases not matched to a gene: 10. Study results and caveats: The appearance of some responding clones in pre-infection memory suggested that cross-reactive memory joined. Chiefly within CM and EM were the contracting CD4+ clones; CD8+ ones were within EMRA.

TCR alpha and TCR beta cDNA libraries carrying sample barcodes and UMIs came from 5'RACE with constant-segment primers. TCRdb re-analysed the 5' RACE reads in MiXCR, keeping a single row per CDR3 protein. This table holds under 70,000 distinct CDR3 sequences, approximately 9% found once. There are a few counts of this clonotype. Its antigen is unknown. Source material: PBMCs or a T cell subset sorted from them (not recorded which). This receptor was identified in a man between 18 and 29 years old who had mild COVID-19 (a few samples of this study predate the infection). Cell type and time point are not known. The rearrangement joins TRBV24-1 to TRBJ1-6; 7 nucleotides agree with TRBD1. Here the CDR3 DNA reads TGTGCCGGATCCCGGGACAGCCGCTATAATTCACCCCTCCACTTT. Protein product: CAGSRDSRYNSPLHF.